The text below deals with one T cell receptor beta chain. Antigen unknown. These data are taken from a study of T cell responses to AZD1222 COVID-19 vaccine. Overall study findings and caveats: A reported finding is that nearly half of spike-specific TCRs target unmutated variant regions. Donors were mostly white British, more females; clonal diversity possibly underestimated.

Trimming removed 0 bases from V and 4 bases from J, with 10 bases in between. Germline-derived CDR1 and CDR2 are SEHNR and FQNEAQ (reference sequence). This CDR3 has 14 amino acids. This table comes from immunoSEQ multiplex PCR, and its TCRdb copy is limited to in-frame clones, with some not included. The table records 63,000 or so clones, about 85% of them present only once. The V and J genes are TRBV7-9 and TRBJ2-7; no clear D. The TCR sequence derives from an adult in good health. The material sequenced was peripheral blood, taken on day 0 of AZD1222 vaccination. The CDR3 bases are TGTGCCAGCAGCTTAGCGCGAGAGGATTACGAGCAGTACTTC. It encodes CASSLAREDYEQYF.